Sequencing of this T cell receptor beta chain was carried out in a study of OX40 agonist ivuxolimab in advanced cancers. Study results and limitations: Expanded clones belonging to CD8+ T cells outnumbered, on average, those of CD4+. The work left the antigen specificity of expanded peripheral T cells undetermined. Among the lowest peripheral clonal expansion occurred in 0.1-3.0 mg/kg partial responders. The CD4+ and CD8+ T cells in the blood had expanded clonally by week 6 at 0.1 to 3.0 mg/kg.

Here immunoSEQ multiplex PCR was the method, and the copy in TCRdb shows in-frame clones only, minus some. This sample yields 45,000 to 60,000 clones, of which 70% to 90% are seen a single time; approximately 7% belongs to the top ten. CDR3 size: 15 residues. Trimming removed 0 bases from V and 3 bases from J, with 8 bases in between. Germline lookup yields CDR1 ENHRY and CDR2 SYGVKD. With respect to this clone: What it binds is unknown.

J is TRBJ1-4 and V is TRBV10-3; D call uncertain. The sample consisted of CD4+ or CD8+ T cells sorted from blood, taken in a trial of the OX40 agonist ivuxolimab. This sequence was found in an adult with an advanced solid tumor such as melanoma, head and neck, liver or kidney cancer. CDR3 bases: TGTGCCATCAGTGAGTCGAGCGTGGCTAATGAAAAACTGTTTTTT. It codes for CAISESSVANEKLFF.